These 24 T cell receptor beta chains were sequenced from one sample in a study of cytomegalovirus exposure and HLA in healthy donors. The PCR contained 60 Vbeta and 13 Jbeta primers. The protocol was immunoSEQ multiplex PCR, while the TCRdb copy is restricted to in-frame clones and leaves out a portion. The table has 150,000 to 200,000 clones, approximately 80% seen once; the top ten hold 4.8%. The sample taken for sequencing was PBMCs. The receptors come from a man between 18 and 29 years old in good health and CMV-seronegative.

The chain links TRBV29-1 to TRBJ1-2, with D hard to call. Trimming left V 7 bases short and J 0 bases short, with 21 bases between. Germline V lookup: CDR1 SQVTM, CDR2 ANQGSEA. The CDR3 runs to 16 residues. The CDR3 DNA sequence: TGCAGCGCCGAAGTAGCACCTAAACCCTCTAACTATGGCTACACCTTC. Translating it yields CSAEVAPKPSNYGYTF.

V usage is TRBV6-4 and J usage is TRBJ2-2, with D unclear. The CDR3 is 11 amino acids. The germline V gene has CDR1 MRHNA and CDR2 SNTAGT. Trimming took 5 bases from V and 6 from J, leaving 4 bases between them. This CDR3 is CASSQSGELFF. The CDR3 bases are TGTGCCAGCAGTCAGTCCGGGGAGCTGTTTTTT.

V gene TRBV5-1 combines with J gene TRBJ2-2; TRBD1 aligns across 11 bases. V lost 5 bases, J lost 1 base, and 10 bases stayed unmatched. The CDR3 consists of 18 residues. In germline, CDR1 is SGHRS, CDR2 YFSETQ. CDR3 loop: CASRRPPGQGGNTGELFF. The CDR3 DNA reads TGCGCCAGCAGACGACCCCCGGGACAGGGGGGGAACACCGGGGAGCTGTTTTTT.

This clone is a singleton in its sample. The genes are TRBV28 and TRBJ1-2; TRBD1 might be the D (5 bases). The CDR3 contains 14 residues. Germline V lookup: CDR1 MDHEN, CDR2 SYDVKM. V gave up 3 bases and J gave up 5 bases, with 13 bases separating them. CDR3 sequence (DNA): TGTGCCAGCAGTTTCTCCGGGGCGGGGTATGGCTACACCTTC. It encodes CASSFSGAGYGYTF.

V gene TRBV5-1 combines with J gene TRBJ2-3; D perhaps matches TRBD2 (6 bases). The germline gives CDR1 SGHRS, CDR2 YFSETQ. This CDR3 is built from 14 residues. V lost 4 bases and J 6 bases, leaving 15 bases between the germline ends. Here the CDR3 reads CASSTSPSADTQYF. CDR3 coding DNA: TGCGCCAGCAGCACATCCCCTAGCGCTGATACGCAGTATTTT.

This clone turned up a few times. CDR3 amino acids: CASSGGDRGIASHEQYF. The CDR3 DNA sequence: TGTGCCAGCAGCGGCGGGGACAGGGGGATAGCTTCCCACGAGCAGTACTTC. The rearrangement uses TRBV5-6 and TRBJ2-7; TRBD1 agrees at 11 bases. The CDR3 is made up of 17 amino acids. The junction had 14 bases not matched to a gene; V was cut back by 4 bases and J by 5 bases. In germline, CDR1 is SGHDT, CDR2 YYEEEE.

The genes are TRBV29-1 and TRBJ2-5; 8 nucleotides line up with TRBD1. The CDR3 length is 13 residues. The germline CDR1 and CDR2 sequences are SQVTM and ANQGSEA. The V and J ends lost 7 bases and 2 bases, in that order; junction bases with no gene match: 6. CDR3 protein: CSACDRGQETQYF. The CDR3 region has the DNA TGCAGCGCCTGCGACAGGGGTCAAGAGACCCAGTACTTC.

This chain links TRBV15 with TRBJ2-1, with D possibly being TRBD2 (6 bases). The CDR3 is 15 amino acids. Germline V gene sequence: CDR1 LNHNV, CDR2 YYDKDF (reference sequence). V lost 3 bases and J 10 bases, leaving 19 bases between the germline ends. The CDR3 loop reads CATSREGLHGGEQFF. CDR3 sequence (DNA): TGTGCCACCAGCAGGGAGGGACTGCACGGTGGGGAGCAGTTCTTC.

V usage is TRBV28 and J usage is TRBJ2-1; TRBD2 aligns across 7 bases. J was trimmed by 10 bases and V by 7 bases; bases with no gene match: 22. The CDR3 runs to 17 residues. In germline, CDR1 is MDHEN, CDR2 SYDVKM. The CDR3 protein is CASTLSSITGGREEQFF. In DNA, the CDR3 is TGTGCCAGCACCCTCTCAAGCATAACGGGGGGACGGGAGGAGCAGTTCTTC.

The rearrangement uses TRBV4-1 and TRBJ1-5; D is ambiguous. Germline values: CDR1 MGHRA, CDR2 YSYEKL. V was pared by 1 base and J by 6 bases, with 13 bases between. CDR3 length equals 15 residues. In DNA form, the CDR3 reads TGCGCCAGCAGCCAAGTTTTGAACGAGGGTCAGCCCCAGCATTTT. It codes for CASSQVLNEGQPQHF.

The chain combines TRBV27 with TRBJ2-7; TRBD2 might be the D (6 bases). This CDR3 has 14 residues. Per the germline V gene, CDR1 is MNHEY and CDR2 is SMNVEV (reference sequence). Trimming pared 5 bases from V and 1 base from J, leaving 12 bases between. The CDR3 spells CASSPWGVSYEQYF. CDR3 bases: TGTGCCAGCAGTCCTTGGGGGGTATCCTACGAGCAGTACTTC.

The CDR3 nucleotides are TGTGCCAGTGGGTCCAGGGGGAACACTGAAGCTTTCTTT. Translated, it gives CASGSRGNTEAFF. This rearrangement joins TRBV19 to TRBJ1-1, with TRBD1 as a possible D gene (6 bases). In germline, CDR1 is LNHDA, CDR2 SQIVND (reference sequence). The ends were cut back, 8 bases at V and 1 base at J, with 11 bases in the middle. The CDR3 spans 13 residues.

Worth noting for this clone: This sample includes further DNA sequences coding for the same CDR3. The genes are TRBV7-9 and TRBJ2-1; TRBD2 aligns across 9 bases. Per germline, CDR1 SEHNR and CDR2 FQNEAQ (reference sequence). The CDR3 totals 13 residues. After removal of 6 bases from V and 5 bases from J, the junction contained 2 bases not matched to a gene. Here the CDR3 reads CASSSSGNNEQFF. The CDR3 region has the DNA TGTGCCAGCAGTTCTAGCGGGAACAATGAGCAGTTCTTC.

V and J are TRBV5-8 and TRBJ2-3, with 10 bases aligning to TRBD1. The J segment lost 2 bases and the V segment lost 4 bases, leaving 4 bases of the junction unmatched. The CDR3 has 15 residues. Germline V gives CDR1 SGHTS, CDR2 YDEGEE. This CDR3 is CASSPGTGATDTQYF. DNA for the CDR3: TGTGCCAGCAGCCCCGGGACAGGGGCCACAGATACGCAGTATTTT.

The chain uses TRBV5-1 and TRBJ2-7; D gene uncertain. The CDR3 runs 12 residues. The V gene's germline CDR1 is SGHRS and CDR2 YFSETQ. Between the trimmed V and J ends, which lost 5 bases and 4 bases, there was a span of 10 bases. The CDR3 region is CASRELTYEQYF. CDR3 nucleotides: TGCGCCAGCAGAGAGCTTACTTACGAGCAGTACTTC. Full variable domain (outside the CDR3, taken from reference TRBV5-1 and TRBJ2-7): KAGVTQTPRYLIKTRGQQVTLSCSPISGHRSVSWYQQTPGQGLQFLFEYFSETQRNKGNFPGRFSGRQFSNSRSEMNVSTLELGDSALYLCASRELTYEQYFGPGTRLTVT.

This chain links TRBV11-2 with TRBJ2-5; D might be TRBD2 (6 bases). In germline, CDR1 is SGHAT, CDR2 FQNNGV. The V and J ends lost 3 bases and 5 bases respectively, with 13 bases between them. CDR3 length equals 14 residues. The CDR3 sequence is CASSFNGGKETQYF. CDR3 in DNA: TGTGCCAGCAGCTTTAACGGGGGAAAGGAGACCCAGTACTTC. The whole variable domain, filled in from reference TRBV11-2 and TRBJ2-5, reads EAGVAQSPRYKIIEKRQSVAFWCNPISGHATLYWYQQILGQGPKLLIQFQNNGVVDDSQLPKDRFSAERLKGVDSTLKIQPAKLEDSAVYLCASSFNGGKETQYFGPGTRLLVL.

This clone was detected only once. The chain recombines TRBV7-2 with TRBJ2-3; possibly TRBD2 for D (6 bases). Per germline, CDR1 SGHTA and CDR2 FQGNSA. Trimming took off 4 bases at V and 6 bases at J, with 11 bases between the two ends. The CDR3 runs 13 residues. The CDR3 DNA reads TGTGCCAGCAGCTCGTACAGCGGGGATACGCAGTATTTT. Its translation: CASSSYSGDTQYF.

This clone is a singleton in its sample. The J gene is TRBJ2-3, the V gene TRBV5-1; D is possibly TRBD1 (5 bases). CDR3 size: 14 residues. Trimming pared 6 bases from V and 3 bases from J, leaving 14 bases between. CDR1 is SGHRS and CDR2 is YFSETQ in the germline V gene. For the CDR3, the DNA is TGCGCCAGCAATGGACAATCAAGGACAGATACGCAGTATTTT. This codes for CASNGQSRTDTQYF.

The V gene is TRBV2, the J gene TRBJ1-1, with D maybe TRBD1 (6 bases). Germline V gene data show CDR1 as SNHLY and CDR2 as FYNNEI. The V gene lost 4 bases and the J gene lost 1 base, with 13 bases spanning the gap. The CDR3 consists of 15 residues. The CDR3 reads CASSGISTGNTEAFF. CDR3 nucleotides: TGTGCCAGCAGTGGGATCTCGACAGGGAACACTGAAGCTTTCTTT.

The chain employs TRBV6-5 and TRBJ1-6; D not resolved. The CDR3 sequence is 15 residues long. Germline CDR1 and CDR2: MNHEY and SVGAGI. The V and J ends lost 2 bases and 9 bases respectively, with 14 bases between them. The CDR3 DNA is TGTGCCAGCAGTTACGGGCCCGCTGGTGGTTCACCCCTCCACTTT. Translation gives CASSYGPAGGSPLHF.

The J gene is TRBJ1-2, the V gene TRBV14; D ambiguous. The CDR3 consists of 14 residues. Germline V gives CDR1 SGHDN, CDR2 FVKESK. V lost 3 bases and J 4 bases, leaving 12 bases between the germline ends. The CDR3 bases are TGTGCCAGCAGCCACAGGAACCCACCCTATGGCTACACCTTC. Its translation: CASSHRNPPYGYTF.

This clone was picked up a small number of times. For the CDR3, the DNA is TGCGCCAGCAGCTTGTTTGGGGGGATAGCGGATACCTACGAGCAGTACTTC. Amino acid sequence: CASSLFGGIADTYEQYF. The chain joins TRBV5-1 to TRBJ2-7; D perhaps matches TRBD2 (6 bases). Trimming cost V 1 base and J 2 bases, with 19 bases left between them. This CDR3 region has 17 residues. CDR1 SGHRS and CDR2 YFSETQ come from the germline V gene. Supplemented by reference TRBV5-1 and TRBJ2-7, the full variable domain reads KAGVTQTPRYLIKTRGQQVTLSCSPISGHRSVSWYQQTPGQGLQFLFEYFSETQRNKGNFPGRFSGRQFSNSRSEMNVSTLELGDSALYLCASSLFGGIADTYEQYFGPGTRLTVT.

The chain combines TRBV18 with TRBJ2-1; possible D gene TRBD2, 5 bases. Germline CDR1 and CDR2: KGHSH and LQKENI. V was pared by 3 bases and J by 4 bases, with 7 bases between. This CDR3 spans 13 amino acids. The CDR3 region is CASSPGVYNEQFF. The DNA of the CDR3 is TGTGCCAGCTCACCCGGGGTTTACAATGAGCAGTTCTTC. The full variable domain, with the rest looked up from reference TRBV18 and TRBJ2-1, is NAGVMQNPRHLVRRRGQEARLRCSPMKGHSHVYWYRQLPEEGLKFMVYLQKENIIDESGMPKERFSAEFPKEGPSILRIQQVVRGDSAAYFCASSPGVYNEQFFGPGTRLTVL.

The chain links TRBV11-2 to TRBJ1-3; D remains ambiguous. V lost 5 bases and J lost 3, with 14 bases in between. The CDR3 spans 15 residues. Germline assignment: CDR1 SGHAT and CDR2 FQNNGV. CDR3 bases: TGTGCCAGCAGCCCCGGGTCAACCCATGGAAACACCATATATTTT. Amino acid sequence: CASSPGSTHGNTIYF.